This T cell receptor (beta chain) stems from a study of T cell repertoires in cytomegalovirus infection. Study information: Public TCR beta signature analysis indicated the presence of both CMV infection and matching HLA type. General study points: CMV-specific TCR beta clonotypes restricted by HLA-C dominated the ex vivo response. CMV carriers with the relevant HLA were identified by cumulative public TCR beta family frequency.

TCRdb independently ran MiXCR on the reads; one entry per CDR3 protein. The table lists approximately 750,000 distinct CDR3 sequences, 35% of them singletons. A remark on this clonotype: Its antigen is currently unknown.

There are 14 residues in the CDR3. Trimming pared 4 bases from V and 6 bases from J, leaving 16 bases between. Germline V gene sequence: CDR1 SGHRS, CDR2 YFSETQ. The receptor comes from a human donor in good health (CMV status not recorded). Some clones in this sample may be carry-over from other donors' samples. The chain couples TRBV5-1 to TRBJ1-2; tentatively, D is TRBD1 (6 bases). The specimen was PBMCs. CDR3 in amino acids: CASSPEGGANGYTF. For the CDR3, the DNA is TGCGCCAGCAGCCCGGAGGGGGGGGCGAATGGCTACACCTTC.